Shown below are 8 T cell receptor beta chains from a single sample sequenced in a study of T cells in Graves' hyperthyroidism and ophthalmopathy (dated by TCRdb to about 2019). Libraries were prepared through multiplex PCR. The data were produced on an Illumina HiSeq 2000. The TCR beta CDR3 regions were amplified from the RNA transcripts. The first round of RT-PCR for the TCR CDR3 was performed with the HTBI primer set and the Qiagen OneStep RT-PCR kit. TCRdb reprocessed the public reads (quality trimming at Q25 with fastp, clone calling with MiXCR) and kept in-frame beta chains. Rows are combined by CDR3 protein, so each entry shows the most common genes and DNA. In all, the sample holds 94,000 or so distinct CDR3 sequences, and around 50% of those were seen once. The ten largest clones capture roughly 26% of the sample. Sequences were obtained from blood. These receptor sequences come from a woman between 40 and 55 years old with Graves' hyperthyroidism.

This clonotype has more than one count but fewer than ten. This chain connects TRBV5-1 to TRBJ1-2; no clear D. Germline loops: CDR1 SGHRS, CDR2 YFSETQ. The ends were cut back, 2 bases at V and 3 bases at J, with 5 bases in the middle. This CDR3 region has 12 residues. In DNA, the CDR3 is TGCGCCAGCAGCTTATTCGACTATGGCTACACCTTC. Protein: CASSLFDYGYTF.

Points on this clonotype: One end of the junction does not line up with germline, which may come from a read error. This chain uses TRBV5-1 with TRBJ1-5; 9 positions agree with TRBD1. Germline V gene sequence: CDR1 SGHRS, CDR2 YFSETQ. CDR3 length: 13 residues. In nucleotides, the CDR3 is TGCGCCAGCAGTTTGGACAGGGGTCACTACGAGCATTTT. This gives the protein CASSLDRGHYEHF.

This chain connects TRBV7-6 to TRBJ2-5; no definite D call. Germline CDR1 and CDR2: SGHVS and FNYEAQ. The CDR3 length is 13 residues. V was cut by 2 bases and J by 4 bases, with 8 bases left in between. CDR3 region: CASSLLLGETQYF. CDR3 DNA: TGTGCCAGCAGCTTATTATTGGGAGAGACCCAGTACTTC.

This clonotype was seen ten or more times. The chain has TRBV7-9 and TRBJ1-1; 9 bases map to TRBD1. Losses at the gene ends were 1 base for V and 5 bases for J; bases not matched to a gene: 2. Germline V gene lookup returns CDR1 SEHNR and CDR2 FQNEAQ (reference sequence). There are 14 residues in the CDR3. This CDR3 reads CASSLGDRATEAFF. For the CDR3, the DNA is TGTGCCAGCAGCTTAGGGGACAGGGCAACTGAAGCTTTCTTT. The full variable domain, rest sourced from reference TRBV7-9 and TRBJ1-1, is DTGVSQNPRHKITKRGQNVTFRCDPISEHNRLYWYRQTLGQGPEFLTYFQNEAQLEKSRLLSDRFSAERPKGSFSTLEIQRTEQGDSAMYLCASSLGDRATEAFFGQGTRLTVV.

Concerning this clonotype: One end of the junction fails to match germline, which may point to a read error. CDR3 region: CASSQEDRDGYTF. The CDR3 DNA follows: TGCGCCAGCAGCCAAGAGGACAGAGATGGCTACACCTTC. This chain links TRBV7-9 with TRBJ1-2; D perhaps matches TRBD1 (6 bases). The CDR3 has 13 amino acids. The V gene's germline CDR1 is SEHNR and CDR2 FQNEAQ (reference sequence). The variable domain in full, with the rest retrieved from reference TRBV7-9 and TRBJ1-2, is DTGVSQNPRHKITKRGQNVTFRCDPISEHNRLYWYRQTLGQGPEFLTYFQNEAQLEKSRLLSDRFSAERPKGSFSTLEIQRTEQGDSAMYLCASSQEDRDGYTFGSGTRLTVV.

The chain links TRBV10-3 to TRBJ2-2; D gene unclear. The V gene's germline CDR1 is ENHRY and CDR2 SYGVKD. V was shortened by 10 bases and J by 9 bases, with 9 bases between the two germline ends. The CDR3 is 10 residues long. The CDR3 reads CATIHRELFF. The CDR3, as DNA: TGTGCCACGATACACCGGGAGCTGTTTTTT.

The chain combines TRBV7-2 with TRBJ2-2; unclear D gene. Germline CDR1 and CDR2: SGHTA and FQGNSA. CDR3 length equals 14 residues. Trimming removed 2 bases at V and 1 base at J, with 5 bases between. CDR3 sequence reads: CASSLQRNTGELFF. The CDR3 nucleotides read TGTGCCAGCAGCTTACAGCGGAACACCGGGGAGCTGTTTTTT.

For this clonotype: This CDR3 fails to terminate in the conserved phenylalanine or tryptophan, so it likely reflects a read error. This rearrangement joins TRBV4-1 to TRBJ2-3, with unresolved D. The CDR3 is made up of 15 amino acids. CDR1 is MGHRA and CDR2 is YSYEKL in the germline V gene. CDR3 sequence: CASNQQSLRTDTQYL. CDR3 DNA: TGCGCCAGCAACCAACAATCTCTTCGCACAGATACGCAGTATTTA.